These 10 T cell receptor beta chains share one sample of origin, sequenced in a study of T cells in localized non-small cell lung cancer. The data were produced by immunoSEQ multiplex PCR, yet TCRdb's version contains in-frame clones alone and is incomplete. The sample includes about 130,000 clones, 70% to 90% of them seen just once. The sample here was peripheral blood, taken before any cancer treatment. These receptors all come from a female donor older than 55 with stage I lung adenocarcinoma.

The rearrangement links TRBV5-1 to TRBJ2-2; the D is unclear. The V and J ends lost 1 base and 1 base respectively, with 8 bases between them. Germline CDR1 SGHRS, CDR2 YFSETQ. This CDR3 has 15 residues. CDR3 DNA: TGCGCCAGCAGCTTGCCAGCACTGAACACCGGGGAGCTGTTTTTT. This sequence encodes CASSLPALNTGELFF.

The rearrangement joins TRBV5-1 to TRBJ2-2; 8 nucleotides line up with TRBD1. CDR3 length: 17 amino acids. Germline V gene lookup returns CDR1 SGHRS and CDR2 YFSETQ. V trimming: 1 base; J trimming: 3 bases; junction bases outside the gene matches: 8. CDR3 sequence (DNA): TGCGCCAGCAGCTTGAAGGACAGGGCGGTCGACACCGGGGAGCTGTTTTTT. Translated: CASSLKDRAVDTGELFF.

The rearrangement links TRBV4-2 to TRBJ1-4, with 8 nucleotides matching TRBD1. Germline V gene data show CDR1 as LGHNA and CDR2 as YNFKEQ. The CDR3 is made up of 16 amino acids. J was trimmed by 4 bases and V by 4 bases; bases with no gene match: 8. The CDR3 DNA reads as TGTGCCAGCAGCCTGGAATCAGGGGGCATTAATGAAAAACTGTTTTTT. Translation: CASSLESGGINEKLFF.

CDR3 loop: CSVGGNQPQHF. DNA for the CDR3: TGCAGCGTTGGGGGGAACCAGCCCCAGCATTTT. The gene calls are TRBV29-1 and TRBJ1-5; possible D gene TRBD1, 5 bases. Germline V lookup: CDR1 SQVTM, CDR2 ANQGSEA. This CDR3 spans 11 amino acids. Trimming pared 4 bases from V and 7 bases from J, leaving 8 bases between. Full variable domain (missing parts from reference TRBV29-1 and TRBJ1-5): SAVISQKPSRDICQRGTSLTIQCQVDSQVTMMFWYRQQPGQSLTLIATANQGSEATYESGFVIDKFPISRPNLTFSTLTVSNMSPEDSSIYLCSVGGNQPQHFGDGTRLSIL.

The rearrangement links TRBV28 to TRBJ2-7, with D perhaps matching TRBD1 or TRBD2 (7 bases each). V was trimmed by 8 bases and J by 3 bases, leaving 20 bases between them. This CDR3 comprises 15 residues. Germline V CDR1 and CDR2: MDHEN, SYDVKM. The chain's CDR3 is CASAGRGGSYYEQYF. In DNA form, the CDR3 reads TGTGCCAGCGCTGGCAGGGGGGGATCCTACTACGAGCAGTACTTC.

The chain links TRBV27 to TRBJ2-1, with 10 bases fitting TRBD1. The CDR3 runs to 15 residues. Germline CDR1 reads MNHEY; CDR2 reads SMNVEV (reference sequence). V lost 2 bases, J lost 4 bases, and 2 bases stayed unmatched. In DNA form, the CDR3 reads TGTGCCAGCAGTTTAAGGGACAGGGGATACAATGAGCAGTTCTTC. This translates into CASSLRDRGYNEQFF.

The chain combines TRBV30 with TRBJ1-1, with D hard to call. Germline V gives CDR1 GTSNPN, CDR2 SVGIG (reference sequence). The CDR3 consists of 13 residues. V lost 3 bases to trimming and J lost 2 bases, with 10 bases between them. CDR3 amino acids: CAWRAADNTEAFF. The CDR3 nucleotides read TGTGCCTGGAGAGCGGCAGACAACACTGAAGCTTTCTTT.

The chain has TRBV19 and TRBJ1-2, with TRBD1 matching 7 bases. Trimming took 8 bases from V and 3 from J; bases not matched to a gene: 3. The germline V gene encodes CDR1 LNHDA and CDR2 SQIVND (reference sequence). The CDR3 loop spans 12 amino acids. As DNA, the CDR3 is TGTGCCAGTGGAGACAGGGACTATGGCTACACCTTC. This gives the protein CASGDRDYGYTF.

This clone has at least ten counts. The rearrangement joins TRBV7-2 to TRBJ2-2; 12 positions agree with TRBD2. The V gene's germline CDR1 is SGHTA and CDR2 FQGNSA. This CDR3 spans 13 amino acids. Trimming removed 5 bases from V and 8 bases from J; junction bases left unmatched: 0. CDR3 loop: CASSTSGRGELFF. Here the CDR3 DNA reads TGTGCCAGCAGCACTAGCGGGAGGGGGGAGCTGTTTTTT.

This clone appeared a few times. The chain recombines TRBV5-1 with TRBJ2-5; perhaps TRBD1 as D (7 bases). The CDR3 extends over 15 amino acids. Deletions cut 3 bases from V and 2 bases from J, with 14 bases between. Germline V gives CDR1 SGHRS, CDR2 YFSETQ. The CDR3 nucleotides read TGCGCCAGCAGCTACCAGACAGGGAGGCAAGAGACCCAGTACTTC. The encoded protein is CASSYQTGRQETQYF.